These T cell receptor beta chains were read from a single sample in a study of CD8 T cells in Susac syndrome. MiXCR was run by TCRdb on the immunoSEQ multiplex PCR reads, yielding one entry per CDR3 protein. Here the sample spans fewer than 350,000 distinct CDR3 sequences, about 90% being singletons. Sequenced sample: CD4+ T cells from PBMCs. These receptors all stem from a human donor with multiple sclerosis. Both conserved end residues are part of each CDR3. The D gene is left open where the match is weak. A clone size is listed for some rows: how often the clone was seen (once, few, many), or a class if it is expanded.

J gene,D gene,CDR3 length,V gene,clone size,CDR3 protein,CDR3 DNA
TRBJ1-3,-,16,TRBV10-3,-,CAISEAGERPGNTIYF,TGTGCCATCAGTGAGGCAGGGGAGAGACCTGGAAACACCATATATTTT
TRBJ2-4,-,12,TRBV12-3/TRBV12-4,once,CASSPPSNIQYF,TGTGCCAGCAGCCCTCCGTCCAACATTCAGTACTTC
TRBJ1-2,-,14,TRBV3-1,-,CASSLIPSNYGYTF,TGTGCCAGCAGCCTGATACCATCTAACTATGGCTACACCTTC
TRBJ2-5,-,15,TRBV11-1,-,CASSFGLGGVETQYF,TGTGCCAGCAGCTTCGGACTCGGCGGGGTTGAGACCCAGTACTTC
TRBJ2-7,TRBD2,13,TRBV20-1,-,CSALTSGTGEQYF,TGCAGTGCACTGACTAGCGGGACCGGGGAGCAGTACTTC
TRBJ1-2,-,14,TRBV6-2/TRBV6-3,-,CASRLQGSNYGYTF,TGTGCCAGCAGATTACAGGGATCTAACTATGGCTACACCTTC
TRBJ2-5,-,13,TRBV20-1,-,CSARDPPEETQYF,TGCAGTGCTAGAGATCCCCCCGAGGAGACCCAGTACTTC
TRBJ2-1,-,15,TRBV20-1,-,CSAPRDQRTYNEQFF,TGCAGTGCCCCGCGGGATCAGCGGACCTACAATGAGCAGTTCTTC
TRBJ2-2,TRBD1,16,TRBV12-3/TRBV12-4,-,CASSFRDRAPPGELFF,TGTGCCAGCAGTTTCCGGGACAGGGCACCCCCCGGGGAGCTGTTTTTT
TRBJ2-2,-,15,TRBV5-1,-,CASSLDRQLTGELFF,TGCGCCAGCAGCTTGGACCGACAGCTAACCGGGGAGCTGTTTTTT
TRBJ2-1,TRBD1,15,TRBV2,-,CASRRLGQANNEQFF,TGTGCCAGCAGACGACTGGGACAGGCGAACAATGAGCAGTTCTTC
TRBJ2-3,TRBD1,15,TRBV29-1,-,CSVDGSQGGSDTQYF,TGCAGCGTTGATGGCTCACAGGGGGGTTCCGATACGCAGTATTTT
TRBJ2-1,TRBD2,15,TRBV7-2,-,CASRRPGLAANEQFF,TGTGCCAGCAGACGACCGGGACTAGCGGCCAATGAGCAGTTCTTC
TRBJ1-1,-,14,TRBV7-6,once,CASSAVGVDTEVFF,TGTGCCAGCAGCGCAGTGGGGGTCGACACTGAAGTTTTCTTT
TRBJ1-6,TRBD1,14,TRBV12-3/TRBV12-4,-,CASNLDRTNSPLHF,TGTGCCAGCAACTTGGACAGGACTAATTCACCCCTCCACTTT
TRBJ2-1,-,15,TRBV2,once,CASHVEVAAFDEQFF,TGTGCCAGTCATGTGGAGGTAGCGGCGTTCGATGAGCAGTTCTTC
TRBJ1-1,-,14,TRBV30,-,CAWSPRRGITEAFF,TGTGCCTGGAGTCCCCGGAGAGGGATCACTGAAGCTTTCTTT
TRBJ2-5,TRBD2,15,TRBV2,-,CASSAIAGAQETQYF,TGTGCCAGCAGCGCTATAGCGGGAGCCCAAGAGACCCAGTACTTC
TRBJ2-7,TRBD2,14,TRBV5-6,-,CASRSSGRGYEQYF,TGTGCCAGCAGGTCTAGCGGGAGGGGCTACGAGCAGTACTTC
TRBJ2-3,TRBD2,16,TRBV30,-,CAWTTLAGGNIDTQYF,TGTGCCTGGACGACTCTAGCGGGGGGGAACATAGATACGCAGTATTTT
TRBJ2-3,TRBD2,14,TRBV18,-,CASSPPGGPDTQYF,TGTGCCAGCTCACCTCCGGGAGGGCCAGATACGCAGTATTTT
TRBJ2-4,-,15,TRBV12-3/TRBV12-4,-,CASGGLVLAKNIQYF,TGTGCCAGCGGGGGACTCGTACTAGCCAAAAACATTCAGTACTTC
TRBJ2-5,-,13,TRBV7-8,-,CASSHRPPETQYF,TGTGCCAGCAGCCACAGACCCCCAGAGACCCAGTACTTC
TRBJ2-5,-,13,TRBV9,-,CASSVGPRETQYF,TGTGCCAGCAGCGTAGGTCCGAGGGAGACCCAGTACTTC
TRBJ1-4,TRBD1,13,TRBV5-5,-,CASNQQGNEKLFF,TGTGCCAGCAACCAACAGGGGAATGAAAAACTGTTTTTT
TRBJ2-3,-,14,TRBV6-2/TRBV6-3,-,CASSRHDLPDTQYF,TGTGCCAGCAGTCGCCACGACCTCCCAGATACGCAGTATTTT
TRBJ1-4,-,15,TRBV4-3,-,CASSQRGLTNEKLFF,TGCGCCAGCAGCCAACGGGGGTTAACTAATGAAAAACTGTTTTTT
TRBJ1-3,-,16,TRBV9,-,CASSVDHGGTGNTIYF,TGTGCCAGCAGCGTAGATCATGGGGGTACTGGAAACACCATATATTTT
TRBJ1-6,-,13,TRBV11-2,-,CATRGRNNSPLHF,TGTGCCACCCGGGGACGGAATAATTCACCCCTCCACTTT
TRBJ2-2,-,14,TRBV5-1,-,CASTRQEFSGELFF,TGCGCCAGTACCCGACAGGAGTTCTCCGGGGAGCTGTTTTTT
TRBJ2-7,TRBD1,14,TRBV6-5,-,CASSPDRDLYEQYF,TGTGCCAGCAGTCCCGACAGGGACCTCTACGAGCAGTACTTC
TRBJ2-2,-,12,TRBV5-4,-,CASSFYPGELFF,TGTGCCAGCAGCTTCTACCCCGGGGAGCTGTTTTTT
TRBJ1-2,-,14,TRBV6-6,-,CASSLPRGSYGYTF,TGTGCCAGCAGCCTCCCCCGGGGCTCCTATGGCTACACCTTC